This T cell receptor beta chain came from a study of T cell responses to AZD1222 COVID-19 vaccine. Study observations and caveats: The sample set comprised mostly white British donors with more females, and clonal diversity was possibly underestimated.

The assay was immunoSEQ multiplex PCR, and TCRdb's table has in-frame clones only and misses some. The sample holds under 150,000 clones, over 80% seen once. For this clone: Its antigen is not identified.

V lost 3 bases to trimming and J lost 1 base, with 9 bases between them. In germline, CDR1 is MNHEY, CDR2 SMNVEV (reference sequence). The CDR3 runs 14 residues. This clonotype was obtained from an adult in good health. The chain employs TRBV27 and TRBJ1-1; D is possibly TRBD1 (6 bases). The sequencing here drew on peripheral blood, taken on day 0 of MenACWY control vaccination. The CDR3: CASSFGTPNTEAFF. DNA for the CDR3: TGTGCCAGCAGTTTCGGGACACCGAACACTGAAGCTTTCTTT.